This entry describes one TCR beta chain. This entry comes from a study of CD8+CD57+ T cells in acquired aplastic anemia. It was genomic DNA that served as the template for profiling TCR beta VDJ and CDR3. TCRdb re-called the reads with MiXCR, one entry per CDR3 protein. The table shows 150,000 to 200,000 distinct CDR3 sequences, with roughly 48% occurring only once. Sequenced patients had shown CD8+CD57+ cell expansion by flow cytometry. Blood was sampled before the patients had received any therapy. The CDR3 spans 14 residues. V lost 3 bases and J lost 2, with 10 bases in between. CDR1 and CDR2 from the germline V gene are WNHNN and SYGVQD (reference sequence).

The TCR was taken from a human donor with aplastic anemia. The V call is TRBV10-1, the J call TRBJ2-5; no firm D call. The sample was sorted CD4+, CD8+, or CD8+CD57+ T cells (not recorded which) from PBMCs. The CDR3 spells CASSDTTEQETQYF. The CDR3 nucleotides read TGCGCCAGCAGTGACACGACCGAACAAGAGACCCAGTACTTC.